One sample yielded the 25 T cell receptor beta chains listed below, sequenced in a study of T cell responses to AZD1222 COVID-19 vaccine. Produced via immunoSEQ multiplex PCR; TCRdb's table is partial and in-frame only. This sample carries approximately 190,000 clones, 85% to 95% of them seen once, and the ten largest clones take 1% to 1.5%. The sample here was peripheral blood, taken on day 0 of AZD1222 vaccination. Every receptor here comes from an adult in good health.

In DNA form, the CDR3 reads TGTGCCAGCAGCCCCACGTTCGCCGAGTTTAACTATGGCTACACCTTC. Its protein product is CASSPTFAEFNYGYTF. This rearrangement joins TRBV11-2 to TRBJ1-2; D is ambiguous. This CDR3 spans 16 amino acids. Germline V gene lookup returns CDR1 SGHAT and CDR2 FQNNGV. Trimming removed 5 bases at V and 1 base at J, with 17 bases between.

The rearrangement joins TRBV15 to TRBJ2-1; TRBD2 is a possible D gene (6 bases). The length of the CDR3 is 15 residues. Trimming stripped 0 bases from V and 5 bases from J, with 11 bases between. Germline V CDR1 and CDR2: LNHNV, YYDKDF (reference sequence). The CDR3 sequence: CATSRERTIHNEQFF. The CDR3 region has the DNA TGTGCCACCAGCAGAGAGAGGACTATCCACAATGAGCAGTTCTTC.

The CDR3 bases are TGTGCCTACTCCGGACAGGCCAATCAGCCCCAGCATTTT. As protein: CAYSGQANQPQHF. V is TRBV30 and J is TRBJ1-5; 7 bases map to TRBD1. Germline V gene data show CDR1 as GTSNPN and CDR2 as SVGIG (reference sequence). The length of the CDR3 is 13 residues. Losses at the gene ends were 7 bases for V and 3 bases for J; bases not matched to a gene: 6.

The CDR3 region is CASSLGARDYGYTF. CDR3 DNA sequence: TGTGCCAGCAGCTTAGGAGCCAGGGACTATGGCTACACCTTC. The chain joins TRBV7-2 to TRBJ1-2; TRBD1 might be the D (5 bases). Germline V gene data show CDR1 as SGHTA and CDR2 as FQGNSA. The CDR3 extends over 14 amino acids. Trimming took off 1 base at V and 3 bases at J, with 9 bases between the two ends.

The J gene is TRBJ2-4, the V gene TRBV12-3 or TRBV12-4; a possible D gene is TRBD2 (6 bases). The CDR3 loop spans 12 amino acids. Trimming left V 4 bases short and J 7 bases short, with 8 bases between. The CDR3 spells CASSSAGNIQYF. The CDR3 DNA is TGTGCCAGCAGTTCTGCGGGGAACATTCAGTACTTC.

V and J are TRBV15 and TRBJ2-5; a possible D gene is TRBD2 (6 bases). Trimming left V 1 base short and J 4 bases short, with 10 bases between. Per the germline V gene, CDR1 is LNHNV and CDR2 is YYDKDF (reference sequence). CDR3 length: 14 amino acids. The CDR3 sequence: CATSRGGVLETQYF. Written as DNA, the CDR3 is TGTGCCACCAGCAGAGGCGGGGTTCTAGAGACCCAGTACTTC.

The rearrangement joins TRBV5-1 to TRBJ1-5; no firm D call. Per germline, CDR1 SGHRS and CDR2 YFSETQ. Deletions cut 0 bases from V and 1 base from J, with 8 bases between. The CDR3 contains 15 residues. CDR3 protein: CASSLEASSNQPQHF. CDR3 DNA sequence: TGCGCCAGCAGCTTGGAAGCTAGCAGCAATCAGCCCCAGCATTTT.

The chain employs TRBV5-1 and TRBJ2-5; TRBD1 is a possible D gene (6 bases). Germline loops: CDR1 SGHRS, CDR2 YFSETQ. The V end lost 0 bases, the J end lost 5 bases, and 17 bases lay between the germline ends. The CDR3 covers 16 residues. The CDR3 protein is CASSLAGTSLGETQYF. Here the CDR3 DNA reads TGCGCCAGCAGCTTGGCAGGGACATCTCTCGGGGAGACCCAGTACTTC.

The chain has TRBV3-1 (or the pseudogene TRBV3-2) and TRBJ1-6, with D possibly being TRBD1 (5 bases). The CDR3 consists of 14 residues. Germline V gene data show CDR1 as LGHDT and CDR2 as YNNKEL (reference sequence). The germline V and J ends were trimmed by 1 base and 5 bases, with 6 bases remaining between them. The CDR3 region is CASSQGDHNSPLHF. The CDR3 nucleotides read TGTGCCAGCAGCCAAGGGGACCATAATTCACCCCTCCACTTT.

The chain couples TRBV5-1 to TRBJ2-1; D possibly uses TRBD1 or TRBD2 (5 bases each). CDR1 and CDR2 from the germline V gene are SGHRS and YFSETQ. Trimming took 8 bases from V and 2 from J, leaving 17 bases between them. This CDR3 has 15 amino acids. CDR3 in amino acids: CASLPGTTTYNEQFF. The CDR3, as DNA: TGCGCCAGTCTCCCCGGGACCACCACCTACAATGAGCAGTTCTTC. Combining the CDR3 with reference TRBV5-1 and TRBJ2-1 gives the whole variable domain KAGVTQTPRYLIKTRGQQVTLSCSPISGHRSVSWYQQTPGQGLQFLFEYFSETQRNKGNFPGRFSGRQFSNSRSEMNVSTLELGDSALYLCASLPGTTTYNEQFFGPGTRLTVL.

This chain's CDR3 is CASSSSRHNEQFF. DNA of the CDR3: TGTGCCAGCAGTTCATCAAGGCACAATGAGCAGTTCTTC. The chain uses TRBV6-5 and TRBJ2-1; D gene ambiguous. The CDR3 has 13 amino acids. The germline V and J ends were trimmed by 4 bases and 5 bases, with 9 bases remaining between them. Germline-derived CDR1 and CDR2 are MNHEY and SVGAGI.

In regard to this clone: This CDR3 is also generated by other DNA sequences in the sample. The rearrangement uses TRBV28 and TRBJ1-5, with unresolved D. Germline CDR1 reads MDHEN; CDR2 reads SYDVKM. Trimming removed 6 bases from V and 3 bases from J, with 6 bases in between. CDR3 length: 12 amino acids. As DNA, the CDR3 is TGTGCCAGCAGCCTCAACAATCAGCCCCAGCATTTT. Its translation: CASSLNNQPQHF.

V usage is TRBV11-2 and J usage is TRBJ2-1; perhaps TRBD1 as D (7 bases). The CDR3 has 16 residues. CDR1 is SGHAT and CDR2 is FQNNGV in the germline V gene. V lost 4 bases and J lost 4, with 17 bases in between. The CDR3 sequence: CASSYRGTESYNEQFF. The CDR3 coding sequence is TGTGCCAGCAGCTACCGCGGGACAGAATCATACAATGAGCAGTTCTTC.

J is TRBJ1-6 and V is TRBV11-2, with a tentative D call TRBD1 (6 bases). Germline V lookup: CDR1 SGHAT, CDR2 FQNNGV. V dropped 2 bases and J dropped 9 bases, with 20 bases sitting between them. This CDR3 region has 17 residues. CDR3 nucleotides: TGTGCCAGCAGCTTACTATCGGGACAAGGACGAAGTTCACCCCTCCACTTT. This sequence encodes CASSLLSGQGRSSPLHF.

The rearrangement uses TRBV19 and TRBJ2-1; 7 nucleotides line up with TRBD2. Germline V gives CDR1 LNHDA, CDR2 SQIVND (reference sequence). With V trimmed by 5 bases and J by 2 bases, 9 bases remained unmatched. The CDR3 length is 16 residues. Written as DNA, the CDR3 is TGTGCCAGTAGTGGTCAGCGAACTAGCGCCTACAATGAGCAGTTCTTC. This gives the protein CASSGQRTSAYNEQFF.

The chain employs TRBV4-1 and TRBJ2-1; D unclear. This CDR3 has 16 amino acids. Germline lookup yields CDR1 MGHRA and CDR2 YSYEKL. Trimming took 0 bases from V and 5 from J, leaving 14 bases between them. In nucleotides, the CDR3 is TGCGCCAGCAGCCAAGAGGCTCTCCTTGGAAACAATGAGCAGTTCTTC. Translated, it gives CASSQEALLGNNEQFF.

Of note for this clone: Other DNA sequences within the sample encode an identical CDR3. V gene TRBV12-3 or TRBV12-4 combines with J gene TRBJ1-3; D call uncertain. The length of the CDR3 is 12 residues. Trimming took off 1 base at V and 4 bases at J, with 2 bases between the two ends. The CDR3 loop reads CASSLGGNTIYF. In DNA, the CDR3 is TGTGCCAGCAGTTTAGGGGGAAACACCATATATTTT.

In DNA form, the CDR3 reads TGTGCCAGCAGACCCCCTCAGGGCTCCTACAATGAGCAGTTCTTC. Translation: CASRPPQGSYNEQFF. V and J are TRBV3-1 (or the pseudogene TRBV3-2) and TRBJ2-1, with a possible D match to TRBD1 (5 bases). CDR3 length equals 15 residues. V shed 6 bases and J shed 0 bases, with 12 bases lying between them. The germline V gene has CDR1 LGHDT and CDR2 YNNKEL (reference sequence).

The J gene is TRBJ1-4, the V gene TRBV7-2, with D possibly being TRBD1 (6 bases). Trimming took off 4 bases at V and 8 bases at J, with 11 bases between the two ends. This CDR3 has 13 amino acids. The germline gives CDR1 SGHTA, CDR2 FQGNSA. The CDR3 sequence is CASSSTGKEKLFF. The CDR3 bases are TGTGCCAGCAGCTCTACAGGGAAGGAAAAACTGTTTTTT.

This chain joins TRBV11-2 and TRBJ1-6, with D possibly being TRBD1 (5 bases). CDR3 length: 15 amino acids. V was trimmed by 3 bases and J by 8 bases, leaving 14 bases between them. CDR1 and CDR2 from the germline V gene are SGHAT and FQNNGV. In nucleotides, the CDR3 is TGTGCCAGCAGCTTGGGGACGGATTTATATTCACCCCTCCACTTT. This sequence encodes CASSLGTDLYSPLHF.

V usage is TRBV5-5 and J usage is TRBJ1-4, with D possibly TRBD1 on 5 matching bases. The CDR3 is 15 residues long. Germline lookup yields CDR1 SGHKS and CDR2 YYEKEE (reference sequence). Trimming left V 5 bases short and J 7 bases short, with 18 bases between. The chain's CDR3 is CASSSPGTLGEKLFF. The CDR3 bases are TGTGCCAGCAGTTCCCCGGGGACGCTGGGTGAAAAACTGTTTTTT.

V and J are TRBV11-2 and TRBJ1-2, with D perhaps matching TRBD1 (5 bases). The germline V and J ends were trimmed by 4 bases and 4 bases, with 13 bases remaining between them. The length of the CDR3 is 14 residues. Germline V gene data show CDR1 as SGHAT and CDR2 as FQNNGV. CDR3 nucleotide sequence: TGTGCCAGCAGCTCCAGCTCAGGGCCCTATGGCTACACCTTC. This gives the protein CASSSSSGPYGYTF.

J is TRBJ2-2 and V is TRBV27, with 7 bases matching TRBD2. There are 15 residues in the CDR3. Germline V gene lookup returns CDR1 MNHEY and CDR2 SMNVEV (reference sequence). V shed 2 bases and J 4 bases; nucleotides not matched to a gene: 4. Here the CDR3 DNA reads TGTGCCAGCAGTTTACGAGGGGAGGGCACCGGGGAGCTGTTTTTT. Protein product: CASSLRGEGTGELFF.

V is TRBV9 and J is TRBJ2-2, with D possibly TRBD2 on 5 matching bases. The CDR3 spans 17 residues. Trimming pared 0 bases from V and 3 bases from J, leaving 15 bases between. Germline V gene data show CDR1 as SGDLS and CDR2 as YYNGEE. CDR3 sequence reads: CASSVAWTGSYTGELFF. The CDR3 region has the DNA TGTGCCAGCAGCGTAGCATGGACTGGGTCGTACACCGGGGAGCTGTTTTTT.

This clone was counted once. The V call is TRBV19, the J call TRBJ2-7; perhaps TRBD2 as D (6 bases). The CDR3 length is 15 residues. V lost 1 base and J lost 4, with 14 bases in between. The germline CDR1 and CDR2 sequences are LNHDA and SQIVND (reference sequence). CDR3 residues: CASSIGSGGMYEQYF. CDR3 sequence (DNA): TGTGCCAGTAGTATAGGTTCTGGCGGGATGTACGAGCAGTACTTC.